This T cell receptor (beta chain) was identified during a study of blood T cells in healthy people across ages. As concerns this clonotype: Its target is not known. At one end, the junction sequence differs from germline, possibly due to a read error.

Every donor provided roughly 10 milliliters of peripheral blood. General study findings and limits: Estimates of total diversity, which came from one million sequenced T cells, were considered to be underestimates. TCR beta diversity tracked closely with naive T cell percentage.

This CDR3 has 13 amino acids. From germline, CDR1 is KGHDR and CDR2 SFDVKD. The authors ran a second PCR of 7 to 11 cycles using a sample-barcoded 5' primer and a J-beta primer mix. Each cDNA molecule was tagged by a template-switch adaptor that had 12 random nucleotides. MiXCR was run by TCRdb on the 5' RACE reads, yielding one entry per CDR3 protein. Among some 900,000 distinct CDR3 sequences, roughly 43% were seen once, and the ten largest hold about an eighth. The source of this sequence is a man aged 25 to 40 in good health. Sequenced sample: blood. V usage is TRBV24-1 and J usage is TRBJ2-7; D is possibly TRBD2 (5 bases). CDR3 nucleotide sequence: TGTACCACCAGTGGAAGCGGATCCTACGAGCAGTACTTC. Residues: CTTSGSGSYEQYF.